The rows below give T cell receptor beta chains drawn from one sample of a study of blood T cell repertoires in COVID-19. Produced via immunoSEQ multiplex PCR; TCRdb's table is partial and in-frame only. This sample has around 160,000 clones; more than 75% occur once, and the top ten carry roughly 6%. Sequenced: PBMCs or T cells enriched from blood (not recorded which). Receptor source: a man in his forties or fifties who had recovered from COVID-19. CDR3s include the opening cysteine and the closing phenylalanine or tryptophan. The D gene is left open where the match is weak. Some rows mark clone size as missing; the rest say once, few, many or name a class of expanded clone.

TRBJ2-5 | TRBV5-1 | NA | NA | CASSFYGGETQYF | TGCGCCAGCAGCTTTTACGGGGGAGAGACCCAGTACTTC
TRBJ2-3 | TRBV19 | many | NA | CASSIISGSTDTQYF | TGTGCCAGTAGTATAATAAGCGGGAGCACAGATACGCAGTATTTT
TRBJ2-5 | TRBV27 | NA | TRBD1 | CASSLQGRTPQETQYF | TGTGCCAGCAGTCTACAGGGGCGCACTCCCCAAGAGACCCAGTACTTC
TRBJ1-2 | TRBV6-1 | NA | NA | CASSEVRLHQVYGYTF | TGTGCCAGCAGTGAAGTTCGGCTCCACCAGGTCTATGGCTACACCTTC
TRBJ1-1 | TRBV7-3 | once | NA | CASSKGQNTEAFF | TGTGCCAGCAGTAAGGGACAGAACACTGAAGCTTTCTTT
TRBJ2-2 | TRBV11-3 | NA | TRBD1 | CASSLTQGAGELFF | TGTGCCAGCAGCTTAACCCAGGGGGCCGGGGAGCTGTTTTTT
TRBJ1-1 | TRBV6-1 | NA | NA | CASSGLIVVGQTMNTEAFF | TGTGCCAGCAGTGGCCTAATTGTCGTCGGACAGACAATGAACACTGAAGCTTTCTTT
TRBJ2-7 | TRBV25-1 | NA | NA | CASSEWGGPHEQYF | TGTGCCAGCAGTGAATGGGGGGGCCCCCACGAGCAGTACTTC
TRBJ1-4 | TRBV27 | once | TRBD1 | CASSLPGQGSEKLFF | TGTGCCAGCAGTTTACCCGGACAGGGCTCCGAAAAACTGTTTTTT
TRBJ1-1 | TRBV5-1 | NA | TRBD1 | CASSRDRTNTEAFF | TGCGCCAGCAGCAGGGACAGGACGAACACTGAAGCTTTCTTT